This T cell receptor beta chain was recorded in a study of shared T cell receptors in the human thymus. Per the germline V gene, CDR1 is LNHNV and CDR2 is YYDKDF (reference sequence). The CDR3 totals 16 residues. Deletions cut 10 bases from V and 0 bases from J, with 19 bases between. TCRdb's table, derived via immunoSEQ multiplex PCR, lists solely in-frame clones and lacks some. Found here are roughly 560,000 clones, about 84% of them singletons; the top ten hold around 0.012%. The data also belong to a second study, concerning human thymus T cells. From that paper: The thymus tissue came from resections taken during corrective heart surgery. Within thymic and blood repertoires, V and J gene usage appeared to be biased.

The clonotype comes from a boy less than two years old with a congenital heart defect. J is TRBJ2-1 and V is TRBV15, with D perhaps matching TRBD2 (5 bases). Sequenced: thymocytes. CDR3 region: CASRGGSYSSYNEQFF. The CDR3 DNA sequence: TGTGCCAGCCGCGGTGGGAGTTACAGCTCCTACAATGAGCAGTTCTTC.